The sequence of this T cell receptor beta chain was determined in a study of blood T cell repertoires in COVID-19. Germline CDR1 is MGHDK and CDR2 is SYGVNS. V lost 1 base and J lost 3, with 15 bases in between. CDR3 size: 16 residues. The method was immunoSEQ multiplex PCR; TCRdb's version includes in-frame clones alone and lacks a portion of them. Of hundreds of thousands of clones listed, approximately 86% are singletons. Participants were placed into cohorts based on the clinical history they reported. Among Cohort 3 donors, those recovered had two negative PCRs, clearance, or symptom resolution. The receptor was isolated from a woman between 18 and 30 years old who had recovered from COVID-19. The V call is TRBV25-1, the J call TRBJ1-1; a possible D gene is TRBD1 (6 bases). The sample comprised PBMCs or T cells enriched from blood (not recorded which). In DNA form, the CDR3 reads TGTGCCAGCAGTGAATGGGGGGGGCAGGTGGACACTGAAGCTTTCTTT. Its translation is CASSEWGGQVDTEAFF.